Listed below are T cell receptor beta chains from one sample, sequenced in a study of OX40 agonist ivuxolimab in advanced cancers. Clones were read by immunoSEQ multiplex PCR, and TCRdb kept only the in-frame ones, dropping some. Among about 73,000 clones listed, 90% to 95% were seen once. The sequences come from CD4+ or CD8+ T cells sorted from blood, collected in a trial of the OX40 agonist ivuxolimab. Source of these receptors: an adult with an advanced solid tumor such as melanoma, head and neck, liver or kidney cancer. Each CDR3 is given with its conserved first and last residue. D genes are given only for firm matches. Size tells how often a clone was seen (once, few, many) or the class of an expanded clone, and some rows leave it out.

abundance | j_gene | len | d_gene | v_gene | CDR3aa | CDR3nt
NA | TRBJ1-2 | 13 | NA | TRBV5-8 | CASSLDSNYGYTF | TGTGCCAGCAGCTTAGACAGTAACTATGGCTACACCTTC
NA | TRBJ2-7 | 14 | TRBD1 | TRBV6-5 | CASRSGTGFNEQYF | TGTGCCAGCAGATCCGGGACAGGGTTCAACGAGCAGTACTTC
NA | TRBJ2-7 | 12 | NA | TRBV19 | CASSIVRSEQYF | TGTGCCAGTAGTATCGTCCGGTCCGAGCAGTACTTC
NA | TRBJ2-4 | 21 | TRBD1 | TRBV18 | CASSPPLFGTGVERGKNIQYF | TGTGCCAGCTCACCACCGCTTTTCGGGACAGGGGTCGAAAGGGGCAAAAACATTCAGTACTTC
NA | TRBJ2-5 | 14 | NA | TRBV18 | CASSPMNNQETQYF | TGTGCCAGCTCACCAATGAACAACCAAGAGACCCAGTACTTC
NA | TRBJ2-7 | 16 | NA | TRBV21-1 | CASSKDGSRTGHEQYF | TGTGCCAGCAGCAAAGACGGTTCGAGGACAGGGCACGAGCAGTACTTC
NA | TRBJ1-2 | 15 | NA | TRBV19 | CASSIGAGPNYGYTF | TGTGCCAGTAGTATTGGGGCAGGGCCTAACTATGGCTACACCTTC
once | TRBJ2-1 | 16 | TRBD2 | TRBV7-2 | CASSKGTSGSQNEQFF | TGTGCCAGCAGCAAAGGGACTAGCGGGAGTCAAAATGAGCAGTTCTTC
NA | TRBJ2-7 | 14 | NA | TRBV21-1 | CASSKGQSSYEQYF | TGTGCCAGCAGCAAAGGACAGAGCTCCTACGAGCAGTACTTC
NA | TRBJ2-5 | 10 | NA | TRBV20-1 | CSGLQETQYF | TGCAGTGGCCTACAAGAGACCCAGTACTTC
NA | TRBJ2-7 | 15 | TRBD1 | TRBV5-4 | CASSPGQGISYEQYF | TGTGCCAGCAGCCCCGGACAGGGGATTTCCTACGAGCAGTACTTC
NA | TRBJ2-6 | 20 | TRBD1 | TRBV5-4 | CASSLDFSGTVRSGANVLTF | TGTGCCAGCAGCTTGGACTTTTCCGGGACAGTGAGATCTGGGGCCAACGTCCTGACTTTC
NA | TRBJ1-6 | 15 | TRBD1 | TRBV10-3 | CAISDWDRGYSPLHF | TGTGCCATCAGTGATTGGGACAGGGGATATTCACCCCTCCACTTT
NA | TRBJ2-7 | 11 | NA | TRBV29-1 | CSVGESYEQYF | TGCAGCGTTGGTGAGTCCTACGAGCAGTACTTC
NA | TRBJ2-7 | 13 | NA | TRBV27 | CASSVGSLYEQYF | TGTGCCAGCAGCGTGGGCAGCCTCTACGAGCAGTACTTC
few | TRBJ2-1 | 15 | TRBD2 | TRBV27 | CATNSGRAAYNEQFF | TGTGCCACGAATAGCGGGAGGGCCGCCTACAATGAGCAGTTCTTC
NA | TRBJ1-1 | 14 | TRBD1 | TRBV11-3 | CASSLATGAYEAFF | TGTGCCAGCAGCTTAGCTACAGGGGCCTATGAAGCTTTCTTT
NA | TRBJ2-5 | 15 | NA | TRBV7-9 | CASSLDGSAWETQYF | TGTGCCAGCAGCTTAGACGGGTCTGCTTGGGAGACCCAGTACTTC
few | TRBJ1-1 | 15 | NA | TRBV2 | CASSGGKVLNTEAFF | TGTGCCAGCAGTGGGGGGAAGGTACTGAACACTGAAGCTTTCTTT
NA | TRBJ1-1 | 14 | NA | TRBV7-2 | CASSPQRRGSEAFF | TGTGCCAGCAGCCCTCAGAGGAGGGGCTCTGAAGCTTTCTTT
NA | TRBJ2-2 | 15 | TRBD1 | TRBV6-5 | CASSHDRVNTGELFF | TGTGCCAGCAGTCATGACAGGGTGAACACCGGGGAGCTGTTTTTT
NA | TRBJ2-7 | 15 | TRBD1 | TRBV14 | CASSQAPGQAYEQYF | TGTGCCAGCAGCCAAGCCCCGGGACAGGCCTACGAGCAGTACTTC
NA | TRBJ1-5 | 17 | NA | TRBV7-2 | CASSLVGGRWNNQPQHF | TGTGCCAGCAGCTTAGTCGGGGGGAGGTGGAACAATCAGCCCCAGCATTTT
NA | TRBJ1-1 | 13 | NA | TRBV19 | CASSTTGNTEAFF | TGTGCCAGTAGCACTACAGGGAACACTGAAGCTTTCTTT
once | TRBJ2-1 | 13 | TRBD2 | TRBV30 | CAWGTSGKGEQFF | TGTGCCTGGGGGACTAGCGGGAAGGGTGAGCAGTTCTTC
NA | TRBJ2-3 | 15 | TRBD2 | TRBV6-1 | CASRSSGSVTDTQYF | TGTGCCAGCAGATCTAGCGGGAGTGTCACAGATACGCAGTATTTT
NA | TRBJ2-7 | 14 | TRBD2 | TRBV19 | CASATSGNSYEQYF | TGTGCCAGTGCGACTAGCGGAAACTCCTACGAGCAGTACTTC
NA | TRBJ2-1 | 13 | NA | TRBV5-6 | CASSLEAFYEQFF | TGTGCCAGCAGCTTGGAGGCTTTCTATGAGCAGTTCTTC
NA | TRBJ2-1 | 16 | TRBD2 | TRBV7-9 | CASSDGAGVVFNEQFF | TGTGCCAGCAGCGATGGGGCGGGAGTGGTGTTCAATGAGCAGTTCTTC
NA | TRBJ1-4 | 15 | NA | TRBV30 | CAWRSEARGREKLFF | TGTGCCTGGAGGAGTGAGGCCAGGGGAAGAGAAAAACTGTTTTTT
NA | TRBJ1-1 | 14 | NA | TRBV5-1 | CASRDGPLNTEAFF | TGCGCCAGCAGAGACGGGCCTCTGAACACTGAAGCTTTCTTT
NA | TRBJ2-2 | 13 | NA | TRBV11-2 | CASSSFLPGELFF | TGTGCCAGCAGCTCCTTCCTGCCCGGGGAGCTGTTTTTT
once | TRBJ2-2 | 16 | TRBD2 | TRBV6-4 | CASSHFAGGPTGELFF | TGTGCCAGCAGCCACTTTGCGGGAGGGCCCACCGGGGAGCTGTTTTTT